What follows are 25 T cell receptor beta chains derived from one specimen sequenced in a study of T cell responses to AZD1222 COVID-19 vaccine. Sequenced by immunoSEQ multiplex PCR; TCRdb stores in-frame clones only, minus some. The sample lists approximately 67,000 clones; approximately 80% were seen once. The specimen was peripheral blood, collected on day 0 of AZD1222 vaccination. These receptors were taken from an adult in good health.

The chain joins TRBV4-2 to TRBJ1-2, with D possibly being TRBD1 (6 bases). The CDR3 totals 18 residues. V was trimmed by 3 bases and J by 3 bases, leaving 23 bases between them. Germline V gives CDR1 LGHNA, CDR2 YNFKEQ. The chain's CDR3 is CASSQAGTYPDGDYGYTF. The DNA of the CDR3 is TGTGCCAGCAGCCAGGCCGGGACATACCCAGATGGTGACTATGGCTACACCTTC.

In this sample, this clone turned up once. V and J are TRBV28 and TRBJ2-3; TRBD2 agrees at 10 bases. The CDR3 consists of 16 residues. In germline, CDR1 is MDHEN, CDR2 SYDVKM. V shed 3 bases and J 7 bases; nucleotides not matched to a gene: 10. CDR3 protein: CASSLASGGARNTQYF. In nucleotides, the CDR3 is TGTGCCAGCAGTTTGGCGAGCGGGGGGGCCAGGAATACGCAGTATTTT.

V usage is TRBV11-2 and J usage is TRBJ1-1; the D is unclear. V lost 7 bases and J 4 bases, leaving 13 bases between the germline ends. The CDR3 is made up of 13 amino acids. Germline assignment: CDR1 SGHAT and CDR2 FQNNGV. CDR3: CASTRDQSTEAFF. CDR3 bases: TGTGCCAGCACCCGAGACCAGAGCACTGAAGCTTTCTTT.

This clone was seen more than once but under ten times. This chain links TRBV5-8 with TRBJ1-5; 10 positions match TRBD1. The germline V gene has CDR1 SGHTS and CDR2 YDEGEE. The CDR3 totals 15 residues. J was trimmed by 6 bases and V by 1 base; bases with no gene match: 4. The CDR3 loop reads CASSLRQGAIQPQHF. The CDR3 region has the DNA TGTGCCAGCAGCTTGAGACAGGGGGCAATTCAGCCCCAGCATTTT.

The gene calls are TRBV27 and TRBJ1-1, with D tentatively TRBD1 (6 bases). The CDR3 is 17 residues long. CDR1 and CDR2 (germline): MNHEY, SMNVEV (reference sequence). The germline V and J ends were trimmed by 7 bases and 0 bases, with 21 bases remaining between them. CDR3 sequence reads: CASTRGAGAPLNTEAFF. As DNA, the CDR3 is TGTGCCAGCACCCGTGGGGCAGGGGCCCCCCTGAACACTGAAGCTTTCTTT.

The sample holds one count of this clone. This chain links TRBV7-9 with TRBJ2-7; 8 positions match TRBD2. Germline CDR1 is SEHNR and CDR2 is FQNEAQ (reference sequence). With V trimmed by 5 bases and J by 3 bases, 18 bases remained unmatched. This CDR3 is 18 amino acids long. CDR3 nucleotide sequence: TGTGCCAGCAGCCCAACGCAAGGACAGCGGGGGCCCAACTACGAGCAGTACTTC. Translation: CASSPTQGQRGPNYEQYF.

The V and J genes are TRBV4-2 and TRBJ1-2, with unresolved D. Trimming pared 3 bases from V and 5 bases from J, leaving 22 bases between. CDR3 length: 17 amino acids. Germline CDR1 and CDR2: LGHNA and YNFKEQ. CDR3 coding DNA: TGTGCCAGCAGCCAGGAGGTTGTAGAGGCGACACCGTATGGCTACACCTTC. Amino acid sequence: CASSQEVVEATPYGYTF.

J is TRBJ2-7 and V is TRBV3-1 (or the pseudogene TRBV3-2); 8 bases fit TRBD2. The junction had 6 bases not matched to a gene; V was cut back by 5 bases and J by 3 bases. There are 14 residues in the CDR3. Germline CDR1 reads LGHDT; CDR2 reads YNNKEL (reference sequence). CDR3 region: CASSNGLAYYEQYF. The CDR3 DNA sequence: TGTGCCAGCAGCAATGGACTAGCCTACTACGAGCAGTACTTC.

This clone was observed a handful of times. Other DNA sequences in this sample translate to the same CDR3. This rearrangement joins TRBV9 to TRBJ1-6; D perhaps matches TRBD1 (5 bases). The V end lost 4 bases, the J end lost 7 bases, and 9 bases lay between the germline ends. The length of the CDR3 is 13 residues. CDR1 and CDR2 from the germline V gene are SGDLS and YYNGEE. The CDR3 nucleotides are TGTGCCAGCAGCACTACAGGAAATTCACCCCTCCACTTT. Its protein product is CASSTTGNSPLHF.

This clone was recorded a few times. The chain joins TRBV20-1 to TRBJ2-7; D is perhaps TRBD1 (7 bases). The CDR3 runs 11 residues. CDR1 is DFQATT, CDR2 SNEGSKA, per germline (reference sequence). V was shortened by 6 bases and J by 7 bases, with 13 bases between the two germline ends. CDR3 region: CSARQGGEQYF. CDR3 nucleotides: TGCAGTGCACGACAGGGAGGTGAGCAGTACTTC.

The chain uses TRBV4-3 and TRBJ1-5; D uncertain. Germline lookup yields CDR1 LGHNA and CDR2 YSLEER. The V gene lost 0 bases and the J gene lost 0 bases, with 6 bases spanning the gap. The length of the CDR3 is 15 residues. The CDR3 here is CASSQDTNSNQPQHF. The CDR3 DNA reads as TGCGCCAGCAGCCAAGATACCAATAGCAATCAGCCCCAGCATTTT.

This clone was counted only a few times. The rearrangement uses TRBV7-8 and TRBJ2-7, with D perhaps TRBD2 (7 bases). Germline values: CDR1 SGHVS, CDR2 FQNEAQ. The ends were cut back, 5 bases at V and 5 bases at J, with 19 bases in the middle. This CDR3 is 15 amino acids long. CDR3 nucleotide sequence: TGTGCCAGCAGCACGAAAGGGGGGGTAGGGAACGAGCAGTACTTC. It encodes CASSTKGGVGNEQYF.

This clone was seen more than once but under ten times. The genes are TRBV6-2 or TRBV6-3 and TRBJ2-7; D uncertain. V was shortened by 2 bases and J by 5 bases, with 13 bases between the two germline ends. From germline, CDR1 is MNHEY and CDR2 SVGEGT. This CDR3 comprises 14 residues. CDR3 DNA sequence: TGTGCCAGCAGTTACCCTACGGCAACCGACGAGCAGTACTTC. Translated, it gives CASSYPTATDEQYF.

The rearrangement joins TRBV6-6 to TRBJ2-2; TRBD2 agrees at 7 bases. Trimming removed 4 bases from V and 0 bases from J; junction bases left unmatched: 2. The germline V gene encodes CDR1 MNHNY and CDR2 SVGAGI (reference sequence). This CDR3 comprises 15 residues. CDR3 sequence reads: CASSSLAANTGELFF. In nucleotides, the CDR3 is TGTGCCAGCAGTTCCCTAGCGGCGAACACCGGGGAGCTGTTTTTT.

The J gene is TRBJ2-7, the V gene TRBV19; no reliable D call. CDR1 and CDR2 (germline): LNHDA, SQIVND (reference sequence). V dropped 4 bases and J dropped 3 bases, with 16 bases sitting between them. This CDR3 has 15 amino acids. CDR3 in DNA: TGTGCCAGTAGTACCCAGGCGGTTACCGTCTACGAGCAGTACTTC. Residues: CASSTQAVTVYEQYF.

The CDR3 reads CASSLTGGRSAGANVLTF. CDR3 bases: TGTGCCAGCAGCTTAACAGGGGGTAGGTCCGCTGGGGCCAACGTCCTGACTTTC. V usage is TRBV7-3 and J usage is TRBJ2-6; a possible D gene is TRBD1 (6 bases). The CDR3 spans 18 residues. Germline lookup yields CDR1 SGHTA and CDR2 FQGTGA. V lost 0 bases and J lost 2, with 14 bases in between. Full variable domain (remainder filled in from reference TRBV7-3 and TRBJ2-6): GAGVSQTPSNKVTEKGKYVELRCDPISGHTALYWYRQSLGQGPEFLIYFQGTGAADDSGLPNDRFFAVRPEGSVSTLKIQRTERGDSAVYLCASSLTGGRSAGANVLTFGAGSRLTVL.

This clone was recorded a few times. J is TRBJ1-3 and V is TRBV7-9; a weak D match, TRBD1 (5 bases). The germline CDR1 and CDR2 sequences are SEHNR and FQNEAQ (reference sequence). Trimming shortened V by 7 bases and J by 9 bases, and 25 bases separated the two germline ends. CDR3 length equals 16 residues. The CDR3 protein is CASTFPSFRAESTIYF. CDR3 coding DNA: TGTGCCAGCACTTTCCCTTCGTTCAGGGCGGAAAGCACCATATATTTT. Drawing the rest from reference TRBV7-9 and TRBJ1-3, the complete variable domain is DTGVSQNPRHKITKRGQNVTFRCDPISEHNRLYWYRQTLGQGPEFLTYFQNEAQLEKSRLLSDRFSAERPKGSFSTLEIQRTEQGDSAMYLCASTFPSFRAESTIYFGEGSWLTVV.

This clone was seen only a few times. The gene calls are TRBV6-4 and TRBJ1-2, with D possibly matching TRBD1 (5 bases). Germline V gives CDR1 MRHNA, CDR2 SNTAGT. The CDR3 covers 11 residues. Trimming left V 6 bases short and J 9 bases short, with 11 bases between. CDR3 amino acids: CASSQGWSYTF. The CDR3 DNA reads TGTGCCAGCAGCCAGGGTTGGAGCTACACCTTC.

This clone is labeled medium-sized (0.01 to 0.1%). The CDR3 loop is CASSATGREAFF. The CDR3 DNA is TGTGCCAGCAGCGCGACAGGGCGTGAAGCTTTCTTT. The gene calls are TRBV2 and TRBJ1-1, with TRBD1 matching over 7 bases. The CDR3 loop spans 12 amino acids. Germline-derived CDR1 and CDR2 are SNHLY and FYNNEI. V lost 6 bases, J lost 7 bases, and 5 bases stayed unmatched.

The chain joins TRBV28 to TRBJ1-5; 7 bases fit TRBD1. CDR1 is MDHEN and CDR2 is SYDVKM in the germline V gene. The ends lost 4 bases at V and 9 bases at J; junction bases unmatched: 6. The CDR3 loop spans 13 amino acids. In DNA, the CDR3 is TGTGCCAGCAGTTCCGGGACAGTTCGGCCCCAGCATTTT. Amino acid sequence: CASSSGTVRPQHF.

This clone was found a few times. The chain carries TRBV12-3 or TRBV12-4 and TRBJ2-3; D may match TRBD1 or TRBD2 (6 bases each). Trimming removed 6 bases from V and 6 bases from J, with 10 bases in between. CDR3 size: 12 residues. Here the CDR3 DNA reads TGTGCCAGCAGGCTAGGGGGGGATACGCAGTATTTT. Its translation is CASRLGGDTQYF.

This rearrangement joins TRBV9 to TRBJ2-7; 7 nucleotides line up with TRBD1. This CDR3 spans 15 amino acids. V lost 1 base and J lost 0; bases outside the gene matches: 4. Germline CDR1 is SGDLS and CDR2 is YYNGEE. The CDR3 reads CASSVRGTDSYEQYF. The CDR3 DNA reads as TGTGCCAGCAGCGTAAGGGGGACAGACTCCTACGAGCAGTACTTC.

The rearrangement links TRBV28 to TRBJ1-2, with D perhaps matching TRBD1 (6 bases). The length of the CDR3 is 14 residues. The germline CDR1 and CDR2 sequences are MDHEN and SYDVKM. V dropped 0 bases and J dropped 2 bases, with 7 bases sitting between them. The CDR3 sequence is CASSLWTGNYGYTF. Written as DNA, the CDR3 is TGTGCCAGCAGTTTATGGACAGGCAACTATGGCTACACCTTC.

The chain couples TRBV6-2 or TRBV6-3 to TRBJ2-7; D possibly matches TRBD1 or TRBD2 (5 bases each). Trimming pared 4 bases from V and 2 bases from J, leaving 15 bases between. Per the germline V gene, CDR1 is MNHEY and CDR2 is SVGEGT. CDR3 length: 15 residues. The DNA of the CDR3 is TGTGCCAGCAGTTCCCTGGGACCCCGAACCTACGAGCAGTACTTC. Translating gives CASSSLGPRTYEQYF.

The V call is TRBV18, the J call TRBJ2-7; 7 positions agree with TRBD1. Germline-derived CDR1 and CDR2 are KGHSH and LQKENI. V gave up 3 bases and J gave up 0 bases; unmatched junction bases: 5. The CDR3 has 15 amino acids. The CDR3 reads CASSPPRDSSYEQYF. The CDR3 DNA is TGTGCCAGCTCACCCCCAAGGGACAGCTCCTACGAGCAGTACTTC.